One and the same sample provided the 14 T cell receptor beta chains below, sequenced in a study of OX40 agonist ivuxolimab in advanced cancers. Clones were sequenced by immunoSEQ multiplex PCR, and TCRdb holds only the in-frame ones, with some missing. The table has about 93,000 clones, about 91% seen once. The sequenced sample was CD4+ or CD8+ T cells sorted from blood, obtained in a trial of the OX40 agonist ivuxolimab. The receptors originated from an adult with an advanced solid tumor such as melanoma, head and neck, liver or kidney cancer.

The chain joins TRBV7-2 to TRBJ2-5, with TRBD2 matching 7 bases. The CDR3 is made up of 14 amino acids. J gave up 4 bases and V 1 base, and 3 bases lay outside the gene matches. Germline V CDR1 and CDR2: SGHTA, FQGNSA. CDR3 residues: CASSLGLASETQYF. CDR3 coding DNA: TGTGCCAGCAGCTTAGGACTAGCATCAGAGACCCAGTACTTC.

V usage is TRBV18 and J usage is TRBJ2-7; D call uncertain. CDR1 and CDR2 from the germline V gene are KGHSH and LQKENI. The CDR3 runs 14 residues. V was cut by 6 bases and J by 4 bases, with 16 bases left in between. CDR3 sequence: CASSRSSGQYEQYF. CDR3 sequence (DNA): TGTGCCAGCTCCCGATCGTCGGGCCAATACGAGCAGTACTTC.

The chain couples TRBV6-5 to TRBJ2-5; D tentatively reads TRBD1 or TRBD2 (6 bases each). Per germline, CDR1 MNHEY and CDR2 SVGAGI. The V end lost 6 bases, the J end lost 5 bases, and 13 bases lay between the germline ends. The CDR3 is 13 residues long. DNA for the CDR3: TGTGCCAGCAGCCCTGGGGGGCGCGAGACCCAGTACTTC. It is translated as CASSPGGRETQYF.

This chain links TRBV29-1 with TRBJ1-1; 10 nucleotides agree with TRBD1. Germline V gene sequence: CDR1 SQVTM, CDR2 ANQGSEA. V lost 6 bases and J lost 3; bases outside the gene matches: 16. This CDR3 has 17 residues. The CDR3 nucleotides are TGCAGCGTCCACCCGGGACAGGGGCTGTCCGTCGACACTGAAGCTTTCTTT. It translates to CSVHPGQGLSVDTEAFF.

This rearrangement joins TRBV21-1 to TRBJ1-5; the table's D call TRBD1 went unverified against the DNA. TRBV21-1 is a pseudogene locus. This CDR3 has 17 amino acids. CDR3 nucleotide sequence: TGTGCCAGCAGCAAACCCCCAGGGGACGGGTTCGATCAGCCCCAGCATTTT. This sequence encodes CASSKPPGDGFDQPQHF.

CDR3 nucleotides: TGTGCCAGCAGCATACAGGGCCTTTCTGGTAATGAGCAGTTCTTC. It encodes CASSIQGLSGNEQFF. This rearrangement joins TRBV5-6 to TRBJ2-1; D might be TRBD1 (6 bases). V lost 4 bases and J lost 7, with 18 bases in between. CDR3 length equals 15 residues. Germline V gives CDR1 SGHDT, CDR2 YYEEEE.

V gene TRBV10-3 combines with J gene TRBJ2-7; 11 nucleotides line up with TRBD2. CDR1 is ENHRY, CDR2 SYGVKD, per germline. V trimming: 6 bases; J trimming: 4 bases; junction bases outside the gene matches: 8. The CDR3 has 15 amino acids. The CDR3 nucleotides are TGTGCCATCAGAGAGGGACTAGCGGATAGATACGAGCAGTACTTC. Its protein is CAIREGLADRYEQYF.

On this clone: This specimen includes other DNA sequences encoding the same CDR3. The chain combines TRBV18 with TRBJ1-4; D possibly corresponds to TRBD1 (6 bases). Germline V CDR1 and CDR2: KGHSH, LQKENI. Trimming cost V 6 bases and J 2 bases, with 10 bases left between them. This CDR3 is built from 14 residues. CDR3 amino acids: CASSPGATNEKLFF. The CDR3 DNA reads as TGTGCCAGCTCTCCGGGGGCGACTAATGAAAAACTGTTTTTT.

The rearrangement joins TRBV11-3 to TRBJ2-1; D perhaps matches TRBD2 (6 bases). The CDR3 covers 17 residues. V was pared by 6 bases and J by 0 bases, with 18 bases between. The germline CDR1 and CDR2 sequences are SGHNT and YENEEA. The CDR3 DNA reads as TGTGCCAGCAGAGGGTTGAGGGAGGAGAGCTCCTACAATGAGCAGTTCTTC. It yields the protein CASRGLREESSYNEQFF.

V is TRBV21-1 and J is TRBJ1-5. TRBV21-1 is recorded as a pseudogene. CDR3 length equals 19 residues. The CDR3 sequence: CASSKSEGGEVPSNQPQHF. The CDR3 DNA is TGTGCCAGCAGCAAATCCGAGGGAGGGGAGGTACCTAGCAATCAGCCCCAGCATTTT.

In this sample, this clone turned up a few times. V and J are TRBV19 and TRBJ2-7; 8 nucleotides agree with TRBD1. Trimming cost V 6 bases and J 6 bases; bases outside gene matches: 7. The CDR3 totals 13 residues. The germline V gene encodes CDR1 LNHDA and CDR2 SQIVND (reference sequence). CDR3 region: CASSPGTGGEQYF. CDR3 nucleotides: TGTGCCAGTAGCCCCGGGACAGGTGGCGAGCAGTACTTC.

This clone was counted a single time. The CDR3 DNA sequence: TGTGCCAGCAGTGGGGCACAGATTAATAGCAATCAGCCCCAGCATTTT. Translation gives CASSGAQINSNQPQHF. The J gene is TRBJ1-5, the V gene TRBV6-1; D is ambiguous. Between the trimmed V and J ends, which lost 4 bases and 0 bases, there was a span of 13 bases. Per the germline V gene, CDR1 is MNHNS and CDR2 is SASEGT. The CDR3 has 16 amino acids.

J is TRBJ2-4 and V is TRBV11-2; no firm D call. CDR1 is SGHAT, CDR2 FQNNGV, per germline. Trimming cost V 6 bases and J 1 base, with 13 bases left between them. The CDR3 is 15 residues long. The CDR3 nucleotides are TGTGCCAGCAGTAGAAGGGAAGCGGCCAAAAACATTCAGTACTTC. Its translation is CASSRREAAKNIQYF.

J is TRBJ2-5 and V is TRBV27, with D maybe TRBD1 (6 bases). Trimming removed 5 bases at V and 1 base at J, with 14 bases between. The CDR3 covers 15 residues. The germline V gene encodes CDR1 MNHEY and CDR2 SMNVEV (reference sequence). For the CDR3, the DNA is TGTGCCAGCAGTATTACCCGACAGGCCCAAGAGACCCAGTACTTC. Residues: CASSITRQAQETQYF.